The 10 T cell receptor beta chains in this list originate from one sample, sequenced in a study of neurological immune-mediated disorders. TCRdb passed the 5' RACE reads through MiXCR, listing each CDR3 protein once. The sample has 39,000 or so distinct CDR3 sequences, 2.5% seen once. The sequenced material came from PBMCs. These receptors all come from a man aged 30-40 years with multiple sclerosis.

A few counts support this clonotype. V is TRBV19 and J is TRBJ1-2; no clear D. With 3 bases removed from V and 5 bases from J, the gap between germline ends came to 7 bases. Germline V CDR1 and CDR2: LNHDA, SQIVND (reference sequence). The CDR3 loop spans 12 amino acids. The CDR3 loop is CASSIPGYGYTF. CDR3 nucleotide sequence: TGTGCCAGTAGTATTCCCGGGTATGGCTACACCTTC.

This clonotype has at least ten counts. The chain links TRBV20-1 to TRBJ2-1, with 8 bases matching TRBD2. V shed 1 base and J 5 bases; nucleotides not matched to a gene: 7. This CDR3 comprises 15 residues. CDR1 is DFQATT, CDR2 SNEGSKA, per germline (reference sequence). For the CDR3, the DNA is TGCAGTGCTAGAGGGGATAGCGGGGCCAACAATGAGCAGTTCTTC. It yields the protein CSARGDSGANNEQFF.

This clonotype was picked up many times. This chain connects TRBV28 to TRBJ2-5; D is possibly TRBD1 (6 bases). Germline CDR1 MDHEN, CDR2 SYDVKM. This CDR3 comprises 14 residues. Trimming cost V 2 bases and J 7 bases, with 14 bases left between them. The CDR3 DNA reads TGTGCCAGCAGTTTAACCCAGGGGTGGGTGACCCAGTACTTC. Translated, it gives CASSLTQGWVTQYF. The full variable domain, with the rest looked up from reference TRBV28 and TRBJ2-5, is DVKVTQSSRYLVKRTGEKVFLECVQDMDHENMFWYRQDPGLGLRLIYFSYDVKMKEKGDIPEGYSVSREKKERFSLILESASTNQTSMYLCASSLTQGWVTQYFGPGTRLLVL.

This clonotype was detected many times. This chain joins TRBV5-1 and TRBJ2-3, with TRBD1 matching over 10 bases. CDR3 length: 15 amino acids. Germline lookup yields CDR1 SGHRS and CDR2 YFSETQ. Germline trimming cut 3 bases from V and 6 bases from J; bases unmatched to any gene: 7. The CDR3 region is CASSYPGTGEDTQYF. The CDR3 DNA follows: TGCGCCAGCAGCTACCCCGGGACAGGGGAGGATACGCAGTATTTT.

About this clonotype: This may be a read error, as it is one base from a much larger clone. V is TRBV3-1 and J is TRBJ2-2; D is possibly TRBD2 (6 bases). CDR3 length: 12 residues. Per the germline V gene, CDR1 is LGHDT and CDR2 is YNNKEL (reference sequence). The CDR3 loop reads CDSSRGLTELFF. The CDR3 DNA is TGTGACAGCAGCCGCGGACTAACGGAGCTGTTTTTT.

CDR3 in DNA: TGTGCCAGCAGCCCACCTACCGGGACTAGCGGACACCAAGAGACCCAGTACTTC. Translating gives CASSPPTGTSGHQETQYF. J is TRBJ2-5 and V is TRBV7-7; 11 positions match TRBD2. Germline trimming cut 5 bases from V and 0 bases from J; bases unmatched to any gene: 11. This CDR3 is 18 amino acids long. In germline, CDR1 is SSHAT, CDR2 FNYEAQ (reference sequence).

This clonotype was detected many times. The CDR3 region is CASSLGPGEQPQHF. In nucleotides, the CDR3 is TGCGCCAGCAGCTTGGGGCCGGGTGAACAGCCCCAGCATTTT. V is TRBV5-1 and J is TRBJ1-5; D call uncertain. The CDR3 sequence is 14 residues long. V shed 0 bases and J shed 7 bases, with 11 bases lying between them. Germline V gene sequence: CDR1 SGHRS, CDR2 YFSETQ. The entire variable domain, with the rest obtained from reference TRBV5-1 and TRBJ1-5, is as follows: KAGVTQTPRYLIKTRGQQVTLSCSPISGHRSVSWYQQTPGQGLQFLFEYFSETQRNKGNFPGRFSGRQFSNSRSEMNVSTLELGDSALYLCASSLGPGEQPQHFGDGTRLSIL.

This clonotype has a count of ten or more. This rearrangement joins TRBV11-2 to TRBJ2-2, with 12 bases that match TRBD1. The V gene's germline CDR1 is SGHAT and CDR2 FQNNGV. V lost 2 bases to trimming and J lost 2 bases; unmatched junction nucleotides: 6. CDR3 length: 18 residues. The CDR3: CASSLLGQGAQNTGELFF. The CDR3 DNA reads TGTGCCAGCAGCTTATTGGGACAGGGGGCCCAAAACACCGGGGAGCTGTTTTTT.

This clonotype has ten or more counts. The rearrangement links TRBV3-1 to TRBJ2-1; 11 bases are a match to TRBD2. V lost 10 bases and J lost 7; bases outside the gene matches: 9. The CDR3 is 14 residues long. Looked up from germline, CDR1 is LGHDT and CDR2 is YNNKEL (reference sequence). The CDR3: CATLLAGGRNEQFF. In nucleotides, the CDR3 is TGTGCCACCCTGCTAGCGGGGGGCCGGAATGAGCAGTTCTTC.

Ten or more counts support this clonotype. The V and J genes are TRBV7-2 and TRBJ2-3; possible D gene TRBD1, 6 bases. The CDR3 contains 15 residues. Germline V gives CDR1 SGHTA, CDR2 FQGNSA. V was pared by 5 bases and J by 0 bases, with 12 bases between. CDR3 in DNA: TGTGCCAGCAGCCCTTGGACAGTAAGCACAGATACGCAGTATTTT. Protein sequence: CASSPWTVSTDTQYF.